This T cell receptor beta chain is from a study of blood T cell repertoires in COVID-19. Whole-study context: From T cells, B-cell-depleted T cells, or PBMCs came the material, which was cDNA or gDNA.

V shed 6 bases and J 7 bases; nucleotides not matched to a gene: 8. The length of the CDR3 is 14 residues. Germline-derived CDR1 and CDR2 are MNHEY and SMNVEV (reference sequence). Sequenced by immunoSEQ multiplex PCR; TCRdb stores in-frame clones only, minus some. The sample lists a few hundred thousand clones, more than 70% seen once, with roughly 1.2% in the top ten. The receptor comes from a man aged 35 to 55 with acute or convalescent COVID-19. The chain couples TRBV27 to TRBJ1-5; 8 nucleotides match TRBD1. Material: peripheral blood. The CDR3 reads CASRAGGLNQPQHF. For the CDR3, the DNA is TGTGCCAGCAGGGCAGGGGGCTTAAACCAGCCCCAGCATTTT.